This TCR beta chain was sequenced for a study of cytomegalovirus exposure and HLA in healthy donors. Study summary: Researchers previously reported finding 117 million unique TCR beta sequences from roughly 170 million T cells. Whole-study results and caveats: Later analysis identified a missense DCLRE1C variant that was linked to TCR beta V- and J-gene trimming. Being productive about 87% or about 30% of the time was typical of most TCR beta V segments in an earlier analysis.

The CDR3 contains 12 residues. Germline V CDR1 and CDR2: MDHEN, SYDVKM. Trimming pared 2 bases from V and 8 bases from J, leaving 6 bases between. Comment on this clone: The antigen is not known.

The PCR made use of 60 Vbeta and 13 Jbeta primers. Produced via immunoSEQ multiplex PCR; TCRdb's table is partial and in-frame only. The sample shows approximately 51,000 clones, 81% of them seen only once. Sequences were obtained from PBMCs. The chain uses TRBV28 and TRBJ1-4; no definite D call. This sequence was found in a boy aged 5-17 years in good health and CMV-seropositive. CDR3 in amino acids: CASSLGREKLFF. The CDR3 nucleotides are TGTGCCAGCAGTTTAGGGAGGGAAAAACTGTTTTTT.